This is a list of T cell receptor beta chains from one sample in a study of long-term antiretroviral therapy in people with HIV. Sequencing was performed with immunoSEQ multiplex PCR; in TCRdb, only in-frame clones are kept and a portion is missing. The sample contains about 39,000 clones, 70% to 90% of which appear only once. The source material was unsorted PBMCs, sampled just before starting antiretroviral therapy. These receptors all come from a woman aged 18-29 years with HIV. The CDR3 runs from the conserved cysteine through the conserved F or W. The D gene is left open where the match is weak. For some rows the clone size is stated as once, few or many, or as a class when expanded; others skip it.

TRBD2	15	TRBV9	once	TRBJ2-3	CASSEVLAGTDTQYF	TGTGCCAGCAGCGAGGTGCTAGCGGGTACAGATACGCAGTATTTT
-	15	TRBV7-2	-	TRBJ1-2	CASSLRMDIAYGYTF	TGTGCCAGCAGCTTAAGGATGGACATAGCCTATGGCTACACCTTC
-	13	TRBV9	-	TRBJ2-1	CASSVGSYNEQFF	TGTGCCAGCAGCGTAGGAAGCTACAATGAGCAGTTCTTC
-	14	TRBV9	-	TRBJ2-5	CASSAASVTETQYF	TGTGCCAGCAGCGCGGCCTCGGTGACAGAGACCCAGTACTTC
TRBD2	16	TRBV11-2	-	TRBJ2-5	CASSLRSGSPQETQYF	TGTGCCAGCAGCTTACGTAGCGGGAGTCCACAAGAGACCCAGTACTTC
-	13	TRBV6-5	-	TRBJ1-1	CASSQLGAREAFF	TGTGCCAGCAGCCAGCTCGGGGCCAGAGAAGCTTTCTTT
TRBD2	15	TRBV28	-	TRBJ2-7	CASSKSGTSGPEQYF	TGTGCCAGCAGTAAATCCGGGACTAGCGGACCCGAGCAGTACTTC
-	12	TRBV28	-	TRBJ2-1	CTSGEDYNEQFF	TGTACCTCAGGGGAGGACTACAATGAGCAGTTCTTC
-	13	TRBV10-1	-	TRBJ1-4	CASSEFRNEKLFF	TGCGCCAGCAGTGAGTTCAGGAATGAAAAACTGTTTTTT
TRBD1	17	TRBV19	-	TRBJ2-7	CASSILGQGTVAYEQYF	TGTGCCAGTAGTATACTGGGACAGGGGACGGTAGCCTACGAGCAGTACTTC
-	12	TRBV10-3	-	TRBJ1-2	CAILTERYGYTF	TGTGCCATCTTGACGGAGAGGTATGGCTACACCTTC
-	14	TRBV9	-	TRBJ1-1	CASSVSGGGTEAFF	TGTGCCAGCAGCGTATCGGGGGGCGGCACTGAAGCTTTCTTT
-	11	TRBV27	-	TRBJ1-4	CASSLGEKLFF	TGTGCCAGCAGTTTAGGTGAAAAACTGTTTTTT
-	13	TRBV9	once	TRBJ2-1	CASSADSYNEQFF	TGTGCCAGCAGCGCGGACAGTTACAATGAGCAGTTCTTC
-	15	TRBV11-1	-	TRBJ2-2	CASSLGTDNTGELFF	TGTGCCAGCAGCTTAGGGACAGATAACACCGGGGAGCTGTTTTTT
TRBD1	16	TRBV6-4	-	TRBJ2-2	CASKIGQGSGTGELFF	TGTGCCAGCAAAATCGGACAGGGTTCAGGAACCGGGGAGCTGTTTTTT
-	14	TRBV27	-	TRBJ2-2	CASSFSVVTRELFF	TGTGCCAGCAGTTTTAGCGTCGTCACCAGGGAGCTGTTTTTT
-	15	TRBV5-1	-	TRBJ2-1	CASSLGGGAYNEQFF	TGCGCCAGCAGCTTGGGCGGGGGCGCCTACAATGAGCAGTTCTTC
-	15	TRBV6-5	-	TRBJ2-3	CASSYSLGHTDTQYF	TGTGCCAGCAGTTACTCTCTAGGCCACACAGATACGCAGTATTTT
-	14	TRBV21-1	once	TRBJ2-2	CASSARAGTGELFF	TGTGCCAGCAGCGCCCGGGCCGGCACCGGGGAGCTGTTTTTT
-	15	TRBV15	once	TRBJ2-7	CATSREGTGAYEQYF	TGTGCCACCAGCAGAGAAGGGACGGGAGCCTACGAGCAGTACTTC
-	15	TRBV4-2	-	TRBJ1-2	CASSLVGRKSYGYTF	TGTGCCAGCAGCTTGGTTGGCAGGAAAAGTTATGGCTACACCTTC
TRBD1	13	TRBV27	-	TRBJ2-5	CASRRGQQETQYF	TGTGCCAGCAGAAGGGGACAGCAAGAGACCCAGTACTTC
-	15	TRBV2	-	TRBJ1-2	CASSGGGPGGYGYTF	TGTGCCAGCAGTGGGGGTGGGCCGGGGGGCTATGGCTACACCTTC
-	13	TRBV11-3	-	TRBJ1-1	CASSWTRNTEAFF	TGTGCCAGCAGCTGGACCCGGAACACTGAAGCTTTCTTT
-	14	TRBV29-1	few	TRBJ1-5	CSARGGGQNQPQHF	TGCAGCGCGAGAGGAGGGGGGCAAAATCAGCCCCAGCATTTT
TRBD1	13	TRBV19	-	TRBJ1-2	CASTLDRNYGYTF	TGTGCCAGTACCCTGGACAGGAACTATGGCTACACCTTC
-	15	TRBV7-3	-	TRBJ1-1	CASRLQGSGNTEAFF	TGTGCCAGCAGGCTCCAGGGATCGGGGAACACTGAAGCTTTCTTT
TRBD1	18	TRBV4-3	-	TRBJ2-7	CASSQGPLGQGSTYEQYF	TGCGCCAGCAGCCAAGGCCCCCTCGGACAGGGGTCAACCTACGAGCAGTACTTC
-	15	TRBV4-3	-	TRBJ2-7	CASSQDAGSSYEQYF	TGCGCCAGCAGCCAAGATGCTGGATCTTCCTACGAGCAGTACTTC
-	17	TRBV28	-	TRBJ2-7	CASSLGPTLRASYEQYF	TGTGCCAGCAGTTTGGGGCCTACATTGCGGGCTTCCTACGAGCAGTACTTC
-	14	TRBV7-2	-	TRBJ2-7	CASSSGLHFYEQYF	TGTGCCAGCAGCTCGGGACTCCACTTCTACGAGCAGTACTTC
-	14	TRBV5-5	-	TRBJ2-7	CASSLGRPRYEQYF	TGTGCCAGCAGCTTGGGGCGACCCCGTTACGAGCAGTACTTC
TRBD2	15	TRBV7-2	-	TRBJ2-7	CASSLTSGVWYEQYF	TGTGCCAGCAGCTTAACTAGCGGGGTTTGGTACGAGCAGTACTTC
-	13	TRBV7-8	-	TRBJ1-5	CASSLDGGQPQHF	TGTGCCAGCAGCTTAGACGGAGGTCAGCCCCAGCATTTT
TRBD2	15	TRBV11-2	-	TRBJ2-7	CASSPGTSGPYEQYF	TGTGCCAGCAGCCCCGGGACTAGCGGGCCCTACGAGCAGTACTTC
-	14	TRBV6-6	-	TRBJ2-3	CASSYVRSTDTQYF	TGTGCCAGCAGTTACGTGAGATCCACAGATACGCAGTATTTT
TRBD1	14	TRBV19	-	TRBJ1-5	CASSIGTGKGPQHF	TGTGCCAGTAGTATAGGGACAGGGAAAGGGCCCCAGCATTTT
-	16	TRBV28	-	TRBJ2-5	CASSLISGQNQETQYF	TGTGCCAGCAGTTTAATATCAGGACAGAACCAAGAGACCCAGTACTTC
-	15	TRBV6-1	-	TRBJ1-5	CASRIGGPGNQPQHF	TGTGCCAGCAGAATTGGTGGCCCCGGCAATCAGCCCCAGCATTTT
-	14	TRBV18	-	TRBJ1-1	CASSPPLGVGEAFF	TGTGCCAGCTCACCACCCCTGGGAGTAGGGGAAGCTTTCTTT
-	14	TRBV27	-	TRBJ2-7	CASSLGSAPYEQYF	TGTGCCAGCAGTTTAGGGTCGGCGCCCTACGAGCAGTACTTC
-	12	TRBV28	-	TRBJ1-6	CASSLGDNNLHF	TGTGCCAGCAGTTTGGGGGACAACAACCTCCACTTT
TRBD1	16	TRBV19	-	TRBJ2-7	CASSPQGDVGSYEQYF	TGTGCCAGTAGTCCCCAGGGGGACGTAGGCTCCTACGAGCAGTACTTC
-	15	TRBV11-1	-	TRBJ1-1	CASSHPTGKHTEAFF	TGTGCCAGCAGCCATCCGACAGGAAAACACACTGAAGCTTTCTTT
TRBD2	15	TRBV6-5	-	TRBJ2-7	CASSFASGDTYEQYF	TGTGCCAGCAGTTTTGCTAGCGGGGATACCTACGAGCAGTACTTC
-	16	TRBV18	few	TRBJ2-2	CASSPRVQGNTGELFF	TGTGCCAGCTCACCACGAGTACAGGGGAACACCGGGGAGCTGTTTTTT
-	15	TRBV7-6	-	TRBJ2-3	CASSAQQGSTDTQYF	TGTGCCAGCAGCGCCCAACAGGGTAGCACAGATACGCAGTATTTT
-	15	TRBV27	-	TRBJ2-7	CASSHKPSSSYEQYF	TGTGCCAGCAGTCACAAGCCGTCGTCCTCCTACGAGCAGTACTTC
-	17	TRBV5-1	-	TRBJ1-2	CASSLDLRRERGYGYTF	TGCGCCAGCAGCTTGGATCTTCGCCGAGAGAGAGGGTATGGCTACACCTTC
-	15	TRBV7-9	-	TRBJ2-1	CASSPVTTGANEQFF	TGTGCCAGCAGCCCGGTTACAACGGGAGCCAATGAGCAGTTCTTC
-	15	TRBV4-3	-	TRBJ2-3	CASSQGWSATDTQYF	TGCGCCAGCAGCCAAGGTTGGTCGGCCACAGATACGCAGTATTTT